Presented here are 31 T cell receptor beta chains from one specimen sequenced in a study of CD8+ T cells in alopecia areata. The authors extracted RNA and reverse transcribed it into cDNA as the sequencing template. Generated by immunoSEQ multiplex PCR, the TCRdb table keeps only in-frame clones and is missing some. The sample contains about 120,000 clones, less than 50% of which appear only once. The sequenced sample was NKG2D-low CD8+ T cells sorted from blood. These receptors all stem from a human donor with alopecia areata.

The CDR3 region has the DNA TGTGCCAGCAGCTTTGGGACTAGCGGGGACGAGCAGTACTTC. Its protein is CASSFGTSGDEQYF. The rearrangement joins TRBV5-6 to TRBJ2-7; 13 bases are shared with TRBD2. CDR1 and CDR2 from the germline V gene are SGHDT and YYEEEE. This CDR3 is built from 14 residues. V trimming: 2 bases; J trimming: 5 bases; junction bases outside the gene matches: 1.

The sample holds a few counts of this clone. J is TRBJ1-2 and V is TRBV29-1, with no clear D. V dropped 6 bases and J dropped 8 bases, with 16 bases sitting between them. This CDR3 has 12 amino acids. Germline values: CDR1 SQVTM, CDR2 ANQGSEA. CDR3 nucleotides: TGCAGCGTGCCTCGGCCAGAGGGCGGCTACACCTTC. Translation: CSVPRPEGGYTF.

This clone was detected only a few times. V is TRBV5-1 and J is TRBJ2-4, with a possible D match to TRBD1 (7 bases). Germline CDR1 reads SGHRS; CDR2 reads YFSETQ. Deletions cut 4 bases from V and 1 base from J, with 15 bases between. CDR3 length equals 16 residues. CDR3 nucleotides: TGCGCCAGCAGCGACAGGGTAGCGGAGGCCAAAAACATTCAGTACTTC. It translates to CASSDRVAEAKNIQYF.

J is TRBJ2-7 and V is TRBV9; 12 bases line up with TRBD2. V lost 4 bases and J lost 4; bases outside the gene matches: 3. Germline V gives CDR1 SGDLS, CDR2 YYNGEE. This CDR3 is 14 amino acids long. In nucleotides, the CDR3 is TGTGCCAGCAGCTCCGGACTAGCGGGGTACGAGCAGTACTTC. This translates into CASSSGLAGYEQYF.

This chain uses TRBV29-1 with TRBJ2-2; 8 bases line up with TRBD2. V lost 5 bases, J lost 4 bases, and 9 bases stayed unmatched. Germline V gene lookup returns CDR1 SQVTM and CDR2 ANQGSEA. This CDR3 has 15 residues. CDR3 in DNA: TGCAGCGTTCAACAGGGACTAGGTATCACCGGGGAGCTGTTTTTT. Protein: CSVQQGLGITGELFF.

The V call is TRBV7-9, the J call TRBJ2-7; TRBD2 matches at 9 bases. Germline-derived CDR1 and CDR2 are SEHNR and FQNEAQ (reference sequence). This CDR3 spans 17 amino acids. V was clipped by 6 bases and J by 2 bases; unmatched bases: 14. The CDR3 coding sequence is TGTGCCAGCAGTTTACGATCGACTAGCGGACGGCCCTACGAGCAGTACTTC. Its translation: CASSLRSTSGRPYEQYF.

This chain connects TRBV5-4 to TRBJ2-1; D is perhaps TRBD2 (6 bases). V was clipped by 3 bases and J by 10 bases, with 8 bases between them. The CDR3 spans 11 residues. Germline loops: CDR1 SGHNT, CDR2 YYREEE (reference sequence). As DNA, the CDR3 is TGTGCCAGCAGCTCCGGAGGGGAGCAGTTCTTC. The encoded protein is CASSSGGEQFF.

The count of this clone is one. The chain combines TRBV29-1 with TRBJ2-1, with 8 bases fitting TRBD1. CDR3 length: 11 amino acids. Per the germline V gene, CDR1 is SQVTM and CDR2 is ANQGSEA. CDR3 region: CRAGTGNEQFF. CDR3 coding DNA: TGCAGGGCGGGGACAGGTAATGAGCAGTTCTTC.

The CDR3 sequence: CASSLRQGMVGELFF. The DNA for the CDR3 is TGCGCCAGCAGCTTGAGGCAGGGAATGGTCGGGGAGCTGTTTTTT. This chain connects TRBV5-1 to TRBJ2-2; D may be TRBD1 (5 bases). V was pared by 1 base and J by 7 bases, with 14 bases between. This CDR3 is built from 15 residues. Germline V gene lookup returns CDR1 SGHRS and CDR2 YFSETQ.

Concerning this clone itself: A far more abundant clone sits one base away, making this likely a read error. Other DNA sequences in the sample encode the same CDR3. J is TRBJ2-5 and V is TRBV9, with D hard to call. This CDR3 contains 10 residues. Looked up from germline, CDR1 is SGDLS and CDR2 is YYNGEE. Trimming removed 5 bases from V and 4 bases from J, with 3 bases in between. CDR3 region: CASSGETQYF. The CDR3 region has the DNA TGTGCCAGCAGTGGAGAGACCCAGTACTTC.

This clone was observed a handful of times. The chain is built from TRBV29-1 and TRBJ2-3; 13 bases line up with TRBD2. The germline V gene encodes CDR1 SQVTM and CDR2 ANQGSEA. There are 14 residues in the CDR3. V lost 6 bases to trimming and J lost 2 bases; unmatched junction nucleotides: 2. As DNA, the CDR3 is TGCAGCGTGGGGACTAGCGGGACCACAGATACGCAGTATTTT. This gives the protein CSVGTSGTTDTQYF.

Regarding this clone: The junction shows a germline mismatch at one end, possibly a read error. V and J are TRBV30 and TRBJ2-7, with TRBD2 matching over 13 bases. This CDR3 contains 13 residues. Germline CDR1 and CDR2: GTSNPN and SVGIG (reference sequence). CDR3 sequence (DNA): TGTGCCTCGAGTGGACTAGCGGGAGTAGGGCAGTACTTC. Encoded protein: CASSGLAGVGQYF.

This chain links TRBV29-1 with TRBJ2-1; D possibly corresponds to TRBD2 (5 bases). The V end was cut by 5 bases, the J end by 0 bases, with 8 bases between. CDR3 length: 13 residues. Germline V gene data show CDR1 as SQVTM and CDR2 as ANQGSEA. The DNA for the CDR3 is TGCAGCGTTCTGGGGAGCTCCTACAATGAGCAGTTCTTC. Its translation: CSVLGSSYNEQFF.

This clone was counted a few times. J is TRBJ2-7 and V is TRBV5-1; D remains ambiguous. Deletions cut 2 bases from V and 3 bases from J, with 9 bases between. Germline V gene data show CDR1 as SGHRS and CDR2 as YFSETQ. The CDR3 has 13 amino acids. CDR3: CASSFRINYEQYF. CDR3 nucleotide sequence: TGCGCCAGCAGCTTCAGGATCAACTACGAGCAGTACTTC.

This clone was seen only a few times. The rearrangement links TRBV29-1 to TRBJ1-5; D ambiguous. V lost 3 bases to trimming and J lost 11 bases, with 17 bases between them. The CDR3 length is 13 residues. The germline V gene has CDR1 SQVTM and CDR2 ANQGSEA. CDR3 loop: CSVDEGVGEAQHF. DNA of the CDR3: TGCAGCGTTGACGAAGGAGTTGGGGAGGCCCAGCATTTT. The full variable domain, its missing parts supplied by reference TRBV29-1 and TRBJ1-5, is SAVISQKPSRDICQRGTSLTIQCQVDSQVTMMFWYRQQPGQSLTLIATANQGSEATYESGFVIDKFPISRPNLTFSTLTVSNMSPEDSSIYLCSVDEGVGEAQHFGDGTRLSIL.

The table lists this clone with a few counts. The CDR3 here is CSVEAGPVYNEQFF. The CDR3, as DNA: TGCAGCGTTGAAGCGGGACCTGTTTACAATGAGCAGTTCTTC. The chain couples TRBV29-1 to TRBJ2-1; D assignment may be TRBD1 or TRBD2 (5 bases each). Per germline, CDR1 SQVTM and CDR2 ANQGSEA. Trimming stripped 1 base from V and 4 bases from J, with 11 bases between. This CDR3 region has 14 residues.

The V and J genes are TRBV29-1 and TRBJ1-2; D is perhaps TRBD1 (6 bases). The CDR3 is 14 amino acids. Trimming shortened V by 6 bases and J by 1 base, and 15 bases separated the two germline ends. Germline V gene data show CDR1 as SQVTM and CDR2 as ANQGSEA. The CDR3 reads CSVESRGLNYGYTF. CDR3 nucleotide sequence: TGCAGCGTCGAGAGCAGGGGACTTAACTATGGCTACACCTTC.

The V call is TRBV15, the J call TRBJ1-5, with TRBD1 matching over 7 bases. The V gene's germline CDR1 is LNHNV and CDR2 YYDKDF (reference sequence). With V trimmed by 4 bases and J by 5 bases, 2 bases remained unmatched. This CDR3 is 13 amino acids long. The DNA of the CDR3 is TGTGCCACCAGCACGCAGGGGGATCAGCCCCAGCATTTT. Protein: CATSTQGDQPQHF.

This clone has a handful of counts. This chain links TRBV28 with TRBJ1-6; the D is unclear. CDR1 is MDHEN, CDR2 SYDVKM, per germline. V shed 2 bases and J shed 10 bases, with 9 bases lying between them. The CDR3 consists of 13 residues. DNA for the CDR3: TGTGCCAGCAGTTTAGTTGGCGGATCACCCCTCCACTTT. It encodes CASSLVGGSPLHF.

The V and J genes are TRBV2 and TRBJ2-1; no reliable D call. The CDR3 consists of 10 residues. Germline loops: CDR1 SNHLY, CDR2 FYNNEI. V lost 4 bases, J lost 8 bases, and 3 bases lay in between. The CDR3 nucleotides are TGTGCCAGCAGTGGGTATGAGCAGTTCTTC. The encoded protein is CASSGYEQFF.

The CDR3 loop is CASSFRGALYEQYF. CDR3 bases: TGTGCCAGCAGCTTCCGGGGGGCCCTCTACGAGCAGTACTTC. The chain employs TRBV27 and TRBJ2-7; perhaps TRBD2 as D (7 bases). Germline loops: CDR1 MNHEY, CDR2 SMNVEV (reference sequence). CDR3 length: 14 amino acids. V was clipped by 6 bases and J by 3 bases, with 15 bases between them.

This sequence joins TRBV2 and TRBJ2-3; a weak D match, TRBD1 (5 bases). Germline loops: CDR1 SNHLY, CDR2 FYNNEI. Trimming stripped 4 bases from V and 5 bases from J, with 22 bases between. The CDR3 is made up of 17 amino acids. The CDR3 coding sequence is TGTGCCAGCAGTGCTCTTTTACAGGTCCCAAGTGGAGATACGCAGTATTTT. This sequence encodes CASSALLQVPSGDTQYF.

This rearrangement joins TRBV5-4 to TRBJ2-6, with D possibly TRBD1 on 5 matching bases. This CDR3 has 15 amino acids. Per germline, CDR1 SGHNT and CDR2 YYREEE (reference sequence). V lost 4 bases and J 0 bases, leaving 8 bases between the germline ends. CDR3 protein: CASSPGYSGANVLTF. Written as DNA, the CDR3 is TGTGCCAGCAGCCCAGGGTACTCTGGGGCCAACGTCCTGACTTTC.

The chain has TRBV27 and TRBJ1-1; D gene ambiguous. The V gene lost 3 bases and the J gene lost 8 bases, with 10 bases spanning the gap. CDR3 length: 12 residues. In germline, CDR1 is MNHEY, CDR2 SMNVEV (reference sequence). In DNA, the CDR3 is TGTGCCAGCAGTTTCCGCCCGGGCGAAGCTTTCTTT. Protein product: CASSFRPGEAFF.

This sequence joins TRBV6-5 and TRBJ2-5; no definite D call. The CDR3 contains 15 residues. Deletions cut 6 bases from V and 2 bases from J, with 16 bases between. CDR1 and CDR2 (germline): MNHEY, SVGAGI. The CDR3: CASSTAPFAQETQYF. The DNA of the CDR3 is TGTGCCAGCAGCACGGCCCCCTTCGCACAAGAGACCCAGTACTTC.

About this clone itself: At the DNA level, this CDR3 is encoded by other sequences in the same sample as well. The chain employs TRBV5-6 and TRBJ2-7, with 11 bases aligning to TRBD1. With 4 bases clipped from V and 3 bases from J, the junction kept 3 bases outside the gene matches. This CDR3 region has 14 residues. Germline V CDR1 and CDR2: SGHDT, YYEEEE. The CDR3 DNA sequence: TGTGCCAGCAGCCCGGGGACAGGGGGCTACGAGCAGTACTTC. Its protein product is CASSPGTGGYEQYF.

The genes are TRBV29-1 and TRBJ2-5; D may be TRBD1 or TRBD2 (6 bases each). Germline V CDR1 and CDR2: SQVTM, ANQGSEA. Trimming left V 3 bases short and J 3 bases short, with 14 bases between. This CDR3 has 14 amino acids. CDR3 bases: TGCAGCGTTGAGGCTGAGGGGGGAAAAGAGACCCAGTACTTC. It codes for CSVEAEGGKETQYF. Variable domain in full (rest from reference TRBV29-1 and TRBJ2-5): SAVISQKPSRDICQRGTSLTIQCQVDSQVTMMFWYRQQPGQSLTLIATANQGSEATYESGFVIDKFPISRPNLTFSTLTVSNMSPEDSSIYLCSVEAEGGKETQYFGPGTRLLVL.

This clone turned up a few times. The genes are TRBV29-1 and TRBJ1-2; D uncertain. Germline V gives CDR1 SQVTM, CDR2 ANQGSEA. Between the trimmed V and J ends, which lost 5 bases and 8 bases, there was a span of 9 bases. The CDR3 totals 10 residues. CDR3 nucleotide sequence: TGCAGCGTTTCCGACGGGGGCTACACCTTC. This translates into CSVSDGGYTF.

J is TRBJ1-2 and V is TRBV29-1; D gene uncertain. Germline V lookup: CDR1 SQVTM, CDR2 ANQGSEA. The CDR3 loop spans 13 amino acids. Trimming stripped 2 bases from V and 0 bases from J, with 7 bases between. The CDR3 DNA follows: TGCAGCGTTGAAAGGTCTCCTAACTATGGCTACACCTTC. This sequence encodes CSVERSPNYGYTF.

This clone was seen more than once but under ten times. V is TRBV7-9 and J is TRBJ2-1; TRBD1 matches at 8 bases. This CDR3 contains 14 residues. Trimming removed 5 bases from V and 8 bases from J; junction bases left unmatched: 8. Germline values: CDR1 SEHNR, CDR2 FQNEAQ (reference sequence). Here the CDR3 DNA reads TGTGCCAGCAGCGGACAGGGAACCCCCTATGAGCAGTTCTTC. Protein sequence: CASSGQGTPYEQFF.

This clone appeared a single time. The chain uses TRBV29-1 and TRBJ2-1; 9 nucleotides agree with TRBD1. The CDR3 has 15 residues. V shed 3 bases and J 6 bases; nucleotides not matched to a gene: 9. Germline V CDR1 and CDR2: SQVTM, ANQGSEA. CDR3 amino acids: CSVEPRDRVSNEQFF. CDR3 DNA: TGCAGCGTTGAGCCACGGGACAGGGTAAGCAATGAGCAGTTCTTC.